The 5 T cell receptor beta chains listed next were all sequenced from one sample in a study of human T cells and chemical hapten exposure. TCRdb fed the RACE reads into MiXCR, producing one record per CDR3 protein. The sample lists approximately 79,000 distinct CDR3 sequences, 10% occurring once. Time point reported: patch test 1, 2 weeks after DPC sensitization. As for treatment: therapeutic diphenylcyclopropenone sensitization with weekly scalp DPC. The starting material was whole blood, obtained in connection with sensitization to the hapten diphenylcyclopropenone (DPC). These receptors originate from a woman aged 50 to 65 with alopecia areata. Some clones in this sample may be carry-over from other donors' samples.

This clonotype was observed many times. This chain connects TRBV10-2 to TRBJ1-1; the D is unclear. CDR1 and CDR2 from the germline V gene are WSHSY and SAAADI. Trimming removed 3 bases from V and 2 bases from J, with 13 bases in between. This CDR3 is built from 15 residues. The CDR3 DNA reads TGCGCCAGCAGTGATTCCCGGCGCCAAAACACTGAAGCTTTCTTT. Protein sequence: CASSDSRRQNTEAFF.

The rearrangement uses TRBV20-1 and TRBJ2-3; D is possibly TRBD2 (5 bases). The germline V gene has CDR1 DFQATT and CDR2 SNEGSKA (reference sequence). This CDR3 is built from 14 residues. V shed 6 bases and J shed 1 base, with 14 bases lying between them. The CDR3 protein is CSAPRADRTDTQYF. For the CDR3, the DNA is TGCAGTGCCCCGCGAGCGGACCGCACAGATACGCAGTATTTT.

The chain recombines TRBV7-6 with TRBJ2-7; 8 nucleotides agree with TRBD1. The CDR3 consists of 15 residues. Germline lookup yields CDR1 SGHVS and CDR2 FNYEAQ. V was pared by 5 bases and J by 5 bases, with 11 bases of the junction left unmatched. The CDR3 DNA reads as TGTGCCAGCAGCCCTTTGGGACAGGACCTGGACGAGCAGTACTTC. This codes for CASSPLGQDLDEQYF.

This clonotype appeared a few times. The chain has TRBV5-1 and TRBJ2-7, with unresolved D. Trimming left V 0 bases short and J 3 bases short, with 7 bases between. The CDR3 runs to 13 residues. The germline gives CDR1 SGHRS, CDR2 YFSETQ. The DNA for the CDR3 is TGCGCCAGCAGCTTGGACGCAGTCTACGAGCAGTACTTC. Protein: CASSLDAVYEQYF.

The table lists this clonotype with many counts. The J gene is TRBJ2-2, the V gene TRBV5-4; 7 nucleotides match TRBD1. Germline V gene lookup returns CDR1 SGHNT and CDR2 YYREEE (reference sequence). This CDR3 is 16 amino acids long. J was trimmed by 3 bases and V by 4 bases; bases with no gene match: 9. The CDR3 nucleotides are TGTGCCAGCAGCCCAGGACAGGATCGATACACCGGGGAGCTGTTTTTT. The encoded protein is CASSPGQDRYTGELFF.